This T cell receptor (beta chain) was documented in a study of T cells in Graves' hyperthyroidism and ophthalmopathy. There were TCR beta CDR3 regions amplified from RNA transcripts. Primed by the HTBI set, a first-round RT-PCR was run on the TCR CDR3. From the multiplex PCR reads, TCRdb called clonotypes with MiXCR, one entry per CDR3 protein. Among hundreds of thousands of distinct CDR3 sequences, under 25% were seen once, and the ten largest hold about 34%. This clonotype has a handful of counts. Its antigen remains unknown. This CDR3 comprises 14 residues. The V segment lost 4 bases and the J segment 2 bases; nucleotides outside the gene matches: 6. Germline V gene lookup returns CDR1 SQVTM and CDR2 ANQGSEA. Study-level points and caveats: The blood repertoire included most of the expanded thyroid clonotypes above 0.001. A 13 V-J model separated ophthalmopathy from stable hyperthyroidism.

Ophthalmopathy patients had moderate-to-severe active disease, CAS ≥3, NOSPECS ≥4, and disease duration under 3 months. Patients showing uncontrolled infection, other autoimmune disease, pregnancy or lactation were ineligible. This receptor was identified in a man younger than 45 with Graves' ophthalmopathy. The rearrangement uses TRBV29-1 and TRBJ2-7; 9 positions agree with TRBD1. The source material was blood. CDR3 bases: TGCAGCGTTGGGGGGACAGGGAAAACCTACGAGCAGTACTTC. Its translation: CSVGGTGKTYEQYF.